The 17 T cell receptor beta chains listed next were all sequenced from one sample in a study of cytomegalovirus exposure and HLA in healthy donors. The primer mix had 60 Vbeta and 13 Jbeta primers. Clones were read by immunoSEQ multiplex PCR, and TCRdb kept only the in-frame ones, dropping some. Of 150,000 or so clones in the sample, around 65% were seen once. Sequencing was done on a sample of PBMCs. The source of these receptors is a woman aged 25-40 years in good health and CMV-seropositive.

The chain has TRBV7-2 and TRBJ2-3, with D possibly being TRBD1 (5 bases). The V and J ends lost 5 bases and 4 bases respectively, with 10 bases between them. CDR3 length: 13 amino acids. CDR1 SGHTA and CDR2 FQGNSA come from the germline V gene. The CDR3 sequence: CASSGRGSDTQYF. In DNA, the CDR3 is TGTGCCAGCAGCGGAAGGGGTTCAGATACGCAGTATTTT.

This clone was detected a few times. The chain carries TRBV4-1 and TRBJ1-3, with a possible D match to TRBD1 (5 bases). The germline gives CDR1 MGHRA, CDR2 YSYEKL. CDR3 length: 16 amino acids. V shed 5 bases and J shed 1 base, with 15 bases lying between them. The CDR3: CASSRGFTSSGNTIYF. As DNA, the CDR3 is TGCGCCAGCAGCAGGGGCTTCACATCTTCTGGAAACACCATATATTTT.

The J gene is TRBJ2-1, the V gene TRBV5-1; D is undetermined. Trimming pared 1 base from V and 8 bases from J, leaving 4 bases between. This CDR3 region has 11 residues. Per germline, CDR1 SGHRS and CDR2 YFSETQ. CDR3 in amino acids: CASSLYYEQFF. CDR3 nucleotides: TGCGCCAGCAGCTTGTACTATGAGCAGTTCTTC. Filled out from reference TRBV5-1 and TRBJ2-1, the complete variable domain reads KAGVTQTPRYLIKTRGQQVTLSCSPISGHRSVSWYQQTPGQGLQFLFEYFSETQRNKGNFPGRFSGRQFSNSRSEMNVSTLELGDSALYLCASSLYYEQFFGPGTRLTVL.

The J gene is TRBJ2-6, the V gene TRBV27, with unresolved D. The V end was cut by 6 bases, the J end by 0 bases, with 6 bases between. The CDR3 extends over 14 amino acids. Germline V lookup: CDR1 MNHEY, CDR2 SMNVEV (reference sequence). CDR3 in amino acids: CASSQFSGANVLTF. CDR3 in DNA: TGTGCCAGCAGCCAATTCTCTGGGGCCAACGTCCTGACTTTC.

The chain carries TRBV5-1 and TRBJ2-3; D is uncertain. The germline V and J ends were trimmed by 4 bases and 2 bases, with 8 bases remaining between them. Germline V gene lookup returns CDR1 SGHRS and CDR2 YFSETQ. This CDR3 spans 13 amino acids. CDR3: CASSTDHTDTQYF. CDR3 coding DNA: TGCGCCAGCAGCACAGACCACACAGATACGCAGTATTTT.

In nucleotides, the CDR3 is TGTGCCAGCAGTTACTGGAGGGACAGTAATTCACCCCTCCACTTT. Translation gives CASSYWRDSNSPLHF. J is TRBJ1-6 and V is TRBV6-5, with 7 bases lining up with TRBD1. The CDR3 has 15 residues. Germline CDR1 is MNHEY and CDR2 is SVGAGI. With 1 base clipped from V and 6 bases from J, the junction kept 3 bases outside the gene matches.

The genes are TRBV6-5 and TRBJ1-5; D perhaps matches TRBD1 (6 bases). The CDR3 is 12 residues long. V lost 6 bases and J 11 bases, leaving 14 bases between the germline ends. Germline CDR1 reads MNHEY; CDR2 reads SVGAGI. The CDR3 DNA reads TGTGCCAGCAGCCCACAGGGAGGGACCCAGCATTTT. As protein: CASSPQGGTQHF.

The CDR3 region is CAWSVGRNYGYTF. CDR3 DNA: TGTGCCTGGAGTGTTGGCAGGAACTATGGCTACACCTTC. This chain joins TRBV30 and TRBJ1-2; D gene ambiguous. Deletions cut 0 bases from V and 2 bases from J, with 7 bases between. Germline CDR1 reads GTSNPN; CDR2 reads SVGIG (reference sequence). The CDR3 consists of 13 residues.

This clone was seen a few times. V gene TRBV27 combines with J gene TRBJ1-1; 7 bases line up with TRBD1. The V segment lost 0 bases and the J segment 5 bases; nucleotides outside the gene matches: 3. The length of the CDR3 is 14 residues. CDR1 and CDR2 (germline): MNHEY, SMNVEV (reference sequence). The CDR3 region is CASSLSTGQTEAFF. The CDR3 DNA follows: TGTGCCAGCAGTTTATCGACAGGGCAAACTGAAGCTTTCTTT.

V usage is TRBV11-2 and J usage is TRBJ2-7, with D perhaps TRBD2 (6 bases). Trimming took 1 base from V and 2 from J, leaving 9 bases between them. Germline lookup yields CDR1 SGHAT and CDR2 FQNNGV. This CDR3 has 14 amino acids. The CDR3 DNA reads TGTGCCAGCAGCTTAGCGGGAGCAGCCTACGAGCAGTACTTC. Amino acid sequence: CASSLAGAAYEQYF.

The chain has TRBV2 and TRBJ1-5, with 8 bases aligning to TRBD1. J lost 2 bases, V lost 2 bases, and 2 bases had no gene match. From germline, CDR1 is SNHLY and CDR2 FYNNEI. CDR3 length equals 15 residues. The DNA of the CDR3 is TGTGCCAGCAGTGAAACAGGGGGGGGCAATCAGCCCCAGCATTTT. Translation: CASSETGGGNQPQHF.

The gene calls are TRBV5-1 and TRBJ1-3; possibly TRBD1 for D (5 bases). The CDR3 contains 15 residues. Germline loops: CDR1 SGHRS, CDR2 YFSETQ. V was cut by 4 bases and J by 5 bases, with 16 bases left in between. The CDR3 sequence is CASSTSTELRNTIYF. DNA for the CDR3: TGCGCCAGCAGCACCTCGACAGAGTTGCGAAACACCATATATTTT.

The chain combines TRBV19 with TRBJ2-7; 7 positions agree with TRBD1. This CDR3 comprises 15 residues. Germline CDR1 LNHDA, CDR2 SQIVND (reference sequence). V lost 3 bases and J lost 0; bases outside the gene matches: 5. Here the CDR3 reads CASSIKGGFSYEQYF. The CDR3 nucleotides read TGTGCCAGTAGTATCAAAGGGGGCTTCTCCTACGAGCAGTACTTC.

The chain combines TRBV5-1 with TRBJ2-1, with 11 nucleotides matching TRBD1. The CDR3 extends over 15 amino acids. Per the germline V gene, CDR1 is SGHRS and CDR2 is YFSETQ. V trimming: 4 bases; J trimming: 9 bases; junction bases outside the gene matches: 9. The CDR3 spells CASSLGQGARVEQFF. In nucleotides, the CDR3 is TGCGCCAGCAGCCTCGGACAGGGGGCTAGGGTTGAGCAGTTCTTC.

This chain joins TRBV4-1 and TRBJ1-3; D is ambiguous. Germline-derived CDR1 and CDR2 are MGHRA and YSYEKL. CDR3 length: 14 amino acids. Trimming cost V 1 base and J 4 bases, with 8 bases left between them. CDR3 sequence (DNA): TGCGCCAGCAGCCAAGCTTGGAGAGGAAACACCATATATTTT. Protein: CASSQAWRGNTIYF.

This chain uses TRBV27 with TRBJ2-7, with D uncertain. Germline V gene data show CDR1 as MNHEY and CDR2 as SMNVEV (reference sequence). CDR3 length: 13 amino acids. The germline V and J ends were trimmed by 5 bases and 7 bases, with 15 bases remaining between them. This chain's CDR3 is CASSQLSFGEQYF. CDR3 nucleotides: TGTGCCAGCAGTCAGCTCTCCTTCGGGGAGCAGTACTTC.

This clone was seen only a few times. The chain carries TRBV19 and TRBJ1-1; TRBD1 is a possible D gene (6 bases). Per germline, CDR1 LNHDA and CDR2 SQIVND (reference sequence). The CDR3 extends over 12 amino acids. V lost 10 bases, J lost 1 base, and 10 bases lay in between. CDR3 sequence reads: CATLQGNTEAFF. DNA of the CDR3: TGTGCCACATTACAGGGGAACACTGAAGCTTTCTTT.